Given below is one T cell receptor (beta chain) in context. The data stem from a study of cytomegalovirus exposure and HLA in healthy donors. TCRdb's copy holds only in-frame clones and misses some; the assay was immunoSEQ multiplex PCR. The sample yields tens of thousands of clones, about 95% seen once. CDR3 size: 15 residues. The germline V gene encodes CDR1 SGHDN and CDR2 FVKESK. Losses at the gene ends were 5 bases for V and 8 bases for J; bases not matched to a gene: 8. The J gene is TRBJ2-1, the V gene TRBV14, with 11 bases aligning to TRBD2. What was sequenced was PBMCs. This clonotype was obtained from a woman under 30 in good health and CMV-seronegative. Here the CDR3 reads CASSVYSGRGDEQFF. As DNA, the CDR3 is TGTGCCAGCAGCGTCTATAGCGGGAGGGGTGATGAGCAGTTCTTC.